The 32 T cell receptor beta chains given below trace back to one sample, sequenced in a study of OX40 agonist ivuxolimab in advanced cancers. TCRdb's table, derived via immunoSEQ multiplex PCR, lists solely in-frame clones and lacks some. Of 25,000 to 35,000 clones listed, approximately 84% were seen once; the top ten hold 20% to 25%. Source: CD4+ or CD8+ T cells sorted from blood, taken in a trial of the OX40 agonist ivuxolimab. The receptors shown here come from an adult with an advanced solid tumor such as melanoma, head and neck, liver or kidney cancer.

For the CDR3, the DNA is TGTGCCAGCAGCTTAGAGCGGTCCTACTACAATGAGCAGTTCTTC. Translated, it gives CASSLERSYYNEQFF. The rearrangement joins TRBV11-1 to TRBJ2-1; perhaps TRBD2 as D (5 bases). This CDR3 is 15 amino acids long. Per germline, CDR1 SGHAT and CDR2 FQDESV (reference sequence). Between the trimmed V and J ends, which lost 1 base and 3 bases, there was a span of 10 bases. Full variable domain (rest looked up from reference TRBV11-1 and TRBJ2-1): EAEVAQSPRYKITEKSQAVAFWCDPISGHATLYWYRQILGQGPELLVQFQDESVVDDSQLPKDRFSAERLKGVDSTLKIQPAELGDSAMYLCASSLERSYYNEQFFGPGTRLTVL.

About this clone: The junction departs from the called germline gene at one end, perhaps through a read error. The chain has TRBV11-1 and TRBJ2-7; 9 positions match TRBD2. Per germline, CDR1 SGHAT and CDR2 FQDESV (reference sequence). The CDR3 consists of 17 residues. The CDR3 region is CASSLAASGDISYEQYF. For the CDR3, the DNA is TGTGCCAGCAGCCTAGCGGCTAGCGGGGATATCTCCTACGAGCAGTACTTC.

Turning to this clone: The germline gene is not matched at one end of the junction; a read error may be the cause. The J gene is TRBJ1-5, the V gene TRBV5-1, with no clear D. CDR1 and CDR2 (germline): SGHRS, YFSETQ. The CDR3 extends over 13 amino acids. The DNA of the CDR3 is TGCGCCAGCGCCCCTGGAGGGCGATCAGCCCCAGCATTT. Encoded protein: CASAPGGRSAPAF.

The CDR3 reads CASSLVVGEGLFF. CDR3 bases: TGTGCCAGCAGCTTAGTGGTTGGGGAAGGCCTGTTTTTT. V and J are TRBV11-2 and TRBJ1-4; D gene ambiguous. The CDR3 contains 13 residues. V lost 1 base and J lost 14, with 14 bases in between. The germline V gene encodes CDR1 SGHAT and CDR2 FQNNGV. Supplemented by reference TRBV11-2 and TRBJ1-4, the full variable domain reads EAGVAQSPRYKIIEKRQSVAFWCNPISGHATLYWYQQILGQGPKLLIQFQNNGVVDDSQLPKDRFSAERLKGVDSTLKIQPAKLEDSAVYLCASSLVVGEGLFFGSGTQLSVL.

The gene calls are TRBV6-1 and TRBJ2-2, with D perhaps being TRBD1 or TRBD2 (5 bases each). Germline lookup yields CDR1 MNHNS and CDR2 SASEGT. The length of the CDR3 is 15 residues. V was shortened by 1 base and J by 4 bases, with 10 bases between the two germline ends. CDR3 region: CASSEDPGPTGELFF. The CDR3 DNA reads TGTGCCAGCAGTGAAGACCCGGGGCCCACCGGGGAGCTGTTTTTT.

The rearrangement joins TRBV7-8 to TRBJ2-3; 10 positions agree with TRBD1. CDR1 and CDR2 from the germline V gene are SGHVS and FQNEAQ. The length of the CDR3 is 15 residues. Trimming took 5 bases from V and 3 from J; bases not matched to a gene: 5. DNA of the CDR3: TGTGCCAGCAGCACACTGGACAGGGGGACAGATACGCAGTATTTT. It translates to CASSTLDRGTDTQYF.

V usage is TRBV11-2 and J usage is TRBJ2-5, with 7 bases lining up with TRBD2. The CDR3 contains 15 residues. Germline V CDR1 and CDR2: SGHAT, FQNNGV. After removal of 1 base from V and 6 bases from J, the junction contained 8 bases not matched to a gene. CDR3 protein: CASSLGGLVYKTQYF. CDR3 nucleotide sequence: TGTGCCAGCAGCTTAGGCGGACTAGTTTATAAGACCCAGTACTTC. Full variable domain (rest looked up from reference TRBV11-2 and TRBJ2-5): EAGVAQSPRYKIIEKRQSVAFWCNPISGHATLYWYQQILGQGPKLLIQFQNNGVVDDSQLPKDRFSAERLKGVDSTLKIQPAKLEDSAVYLCASSLGGLVYKTQYFGPGTRLLVL.

The rearrangement links TRBV7-9 to TRBJ2-1, with TRBD1 matching 8 bases. The length of the CDR3 is 15 residues. Germline V gene lookup returns CDR1 SEHNR and CDR2 FQNEAQ (reference sequence). V trimming: 5 bases; J trimming: 8 bases; junction bases outside the gene matches: 11. The CDR3 region is CASSPRDRPSDEQFF. In nucleotides, the CDR3 is TGTGCCAGCAGCCCTCGGGACAGGCCCTCGGATGAGCAGTTCTTC.

The genes are TRBV7-9 and TRBJ1-6; D ambiguous. CDR1 is SEHNR, CDR2 FQNEAQ, per germline (reference sequence). Trimming left V 1 base short and J 7 bases short, with 11 bases between. The CDR3 contains 15 residues. The chain's CDR3 is CASSLVDRGNSPLHF. The CDR3 coding sequence is TGTGCCAGCAGCTTAGTGGACCGAGGAAATTCACCCCTCCACTTT.

This chain links TRBV9 with TRBJ1-5; D may be TRBD1 (5 bases). V lost 5 bases, J lost 6 bases, and 15 bases lay in between. The CDR3 is 14 residues long. From germline, CDR1 is SGDLS and CDR2 YYNGEE. The CDR3, as DNA: TGTGCCAGCAGTTTGGCAGGGAGCGGTCAGCCCCAGCATTTT. As protein: CASSLAGSGQPQHF.

The count of this clone is one. An end of the junction differs from the germline gene, which may be a read error. This chain connects TRBV19 to TRBJ1-4; D remains unclear. The CDR3 totals 8 residues. Germline loops: CDR1 LNHDA, CDR2 SQIVND (reference sequence). The CDR3: CAPVLRIF. DNA for the CDR3: TGTGCCCCCGTGCTCCGGATTTTT.

The chain combines TRBV11-2 with TRBJ2-1, with D hard to call. Trimming took off 5 bases at V and 4 bases at J, with 3 bases between the two ends. Germline CDR1 SGHAT, CDR2 FQNNGV. The CDR3 totals 11 residues. The DNA for the CDR3 is TGTGCCAGCAGCCCGTACAATGAGCAGTTCTTC. Translation: CASSPYNEQFF.

This chain joins TRBV5-4 and TRBJ2-1; D could derive from TRBD1 or TRBD2 (5 bases each). Germline CDR1 is SGHNT and CDR2 is YYREEE (reference sequence). V was cut by 6 bases and J by 8 bases, with 27 bases left in between. This CDR3 has 17 residues. The CDR3 region has the DNA TGTGCCAGCATGGTGGGGGAAAAGATCGTTAGAGACGATGAGCAGTTCTTC. Residues: CASMVGEKIVRDDEQFF.

This chain links TRBV6-4 with TRBJ2-1; 8 bases agree with TRBD2. Germline values: CDR1 MRHNA, CDR2 SNTAGT. This CDR3 has 14 amino acids. After removal of 4 bases from V and 7 bases from J, the junction contained 6 bases not matched to a gene. The DNA of the CDR3 is TGTGCCAGCAGTGTCGGGGGGGAGAATAATGAGCAGTTCTTC. Its protein is CASSVGGENNEQFF.

The chain joins TRBV27 to TRBJ1-2, with D perhaps TRBD1 (5 bases). Germline CDR1 MNHEY, CDR2 SMNVEV (reference sequence). Trimming removed 5 bases from V and 0 bases from J, with 10 bases in between. The CDR3 contains 14 residues. The CDR3 protein is CASSRRGSNYGYTF. The CDR3 nucleotides read TGTGCCAGCAGTCGGAGGGGTTCTAACTATGGCTACACCTTC.

The chain joins TRBV4-1 to TRBJ2-3; possibly TRBD2 for D (6 bases). Trimming removed 0 bases from V and 6 bases from J, with 10 bases in between. Germline values: CDR1 MGHRA, CDR2 YSYEKL. The CDR3 has 14 amino acids. The CDR3 DNA reads TGCGCCAGCAGCCAAGAGGTTCGGGGGGATACGCAGTATTTT. Translation: CASSQEVRGDTQYF.

This chain uses TRBV6-5 with TRBJ1-1; a weak D match, TRBD1 (5 bases). Germline V gene sequence: CDR1 MNHEY, CDR2 SVGAGI. The CDR3 has 14 residues. Trimming stripped 7 bases from V and 4 bases from J, with 16 bases between. The CDR3 bases are TGTGCCAGCACAGTGTCAGGGTCGGGCACTGAAGCTTTCTTT. Amino acid sequence: CASTVSGSGTEAFF.

This clone has only a few counts. The chain links TRBV7-9 to TRBJ1-1; no clear D gene. The CDR3 contains 13 residues. The germline V gene has CDR1 SEHNR and CDR2 FQNEAQ (reference sequence). V shed 7 bases and J shed 0 bases, with 9 bases lying between them. Written as DNA, the CDR3 is TGTGCCAGCATTGATAGGGTGAACACTGAAGCTTTCTTT. Amino acid sequence: CASIDRVNTEAFF.

This clone has only one observation. The chain uses TRBV28 and TRBJ2-7, with 9 nucleotides matching TRBD1. Germline V lookup: CDR1 MDHEN, CDR2 SYDVKM. The CDR3 loop spans 14 amino acids. Losses at the gene ends were 6 bases for V and 2 bases for J; bases not matched to a gene: 5. For the CDR3, the DNA is TGTGCCAGCAGCCGGGACAGGGCACCCTACGAGCAGTACTTC. Protein sequence: CASSRDRAPYEQYF. Based on the CDR3 plus reference TRBV28 and TRBJ2-7, the full variable domain is DVKVTQSSRYLVKRTGEKVFLECVQDMDHENMFWYRQDPGLGLRLIYFSYDVKMKEKGDIPEGYSVSREKKERFSLILESASTNQTSMYLCASSRDRAPYEQYFGPGTRLTVT.

The chain links TRBV4-1 to TRBJ2-1; 11 positions agree with TRBD2. Germline V gene sequence: CDR1 MGHRA, CDR2 YSYEKL. V was clipped by 0 bases and J by 7 bases; unmatched bases: 5. The CDR3 contains 16 residues. The CDR3 DNA follows: TGCGCCAGCAGCCAAGAGCTAGCGGGAGGACTTAATGAGCAGTTCTTC. This sequence encodes CASSQELAGGLNEQFF.

This clone appeared once. The V gene is TRBV19, the J gene TRBJ1-1; D not certain. The CDR3 has 14 residues. With 5 bases removed from V and 7 bases from J, the gap between germline ends came to 17 bases. Germline V gene data show CDR1 as LNHDA and CDR2 as SQIVND (reference sequence). CDR3 sequence reads: CASSPGPVGGEAFF. Written as DNA, the CDR3 is TGTGCCAGTAGTCCAGGTCCGGTGGGCGGTGAAGCTTTCTTT.

For the CDR3, the DNA is TGCGCCAGCAGCCCACGGGGGGTCTCGACCCACGAGCAGTACTTC. Translated, it gives CASSPRGVSTHEQYF. The genes are TRBV5-1 and TRBJ2-7; 7 bases agree with TRBD2. V dropped 4 bases and J dropped 5; count of bases not matched to a gene: 12. Germline CDR1 and CDR2: SGHRS and YFSETQ. The CDR3 is 15 residues long.

The CDR3 loop reads CASSALRHNEQFF. The CDR3 bases are TGTGCCAGCAGCGCCCTTCGACACAATGAGCAGTTCTTC. The rearrangement links TRBV9 to TRBJ2-1; D is uncertain. V was cut by 3 bases and J by 5 bases, with 9 bases left in between. The CDR3 has 13 amino acids. Per the germline V gene, CDR1 is SGDLS and CDR2 is YYNGEE.

The CDR3 is CASSPTGQGNTEAFF. CDR3 DNA: TGTGCCAGCAGCCCCACGGGACAGGGGAACACTGAAGCTTTCTTT. The V and J genes are TRBV25-1 and TRBJ1-1, with 9 bases lining up with TRBD1. The CDR3 loop spans 15 amino acids. V dropped 6 bases and J dropped 1; count of bases not matched to a gene: 6. The V gene's germline CDR1 is MGHDK and CDR2 SYGVNS.

The chain is built from TRBV28 and TRBJ2-7; the D gene is possibly TRBD2 (6 bases). Germline-derived CDR1 and CDR2 are MDHEN and SYDVKM. The CDR3 contains 16 residues. The V gene lost 6 bases and the J gene lost 0 bases, with 18 bases spanning the gap. The CDR3 protein is CASRATVGGSSYEQYF. The CDR3 DNA is TGTGCCAGCAGAGCCACGGTGGGGGGTAGCTCCTACGAGCAGTACTTC.

With respect to this clone: This specimen includes other DNA sequences encoding the same CDR3. This chain joins TRBV6-4 and TRBJ2-1, with D possibly being TRBD2 (6 bases). The V and J ends lost 0 bases and 0 bases respectively, with 6 bases between them. Germline V gives CDR1 MRHNA, CDR2 SNTAGT. The CDR3 is 15 amino acids. The CDR3: CASSDSSGSYNEQFF. Here the CDR3 DNA reads TGTGCCAGCAGTGACTCTAGCGGCTCCTACAATGAGCAGTTCTTC.

V and J are TRBV19 and TRBJ1-2, with D maybe TRBD1 (5 bases). The CDR3 loop spans 15 amino acids. In germline, CDR1 is LNHDA, CDR2 SQIVND (reference sequence). V dropped 1 base and J dropped 1 base, with 10 bases sitting between them. CDR3 in DNA: TGTGCCAGTAGTATAGCGACAGAGATTAACTATGGCTACACCTTC. Translating it yields CASSIATEINYGYTF.

Concerning this clone: Only one base separates this from a far larger clonotype, so it likely reflects a read error. V is TRBV5-4 and J is TRBJ2-7, with D possibly TRBD2 on 6 matching bases. The CDR3 length is 13 residues. V was pared by 4 bases and J by 0 bases, with 8 bases between. Germline lookup yields CDR1 SGHNT and CDR2 YYREEE (reference sequence). CDR3 region: CASSGGTSYEQYF. The DNA for the CDR3 is TGTGCCAGCAGCGGGGGGACCTCCTACGAGCAGTACTTC.

The chain links TRBV6-6 to TRBJ2-7; D is unclear. Between the trimmed V and J ends, which lost 1 base and 0 bases, there was a span of 10 bases. The CDR3 has 15 amino acids. The germline gives CDR1 MNHNY, CDR2 SVGAGI (reference sequence). DNA for the CDR3: TGTGCCAGCAGTTACTTAGCAGAGAGCTCCTACGAGCAGTACTTC. It yields the protein CASSYLAESSYEQYF.

The chain employs TRBV5-1 and TRBJ2-1, with 11 bases identical to TRBD2. CDR1 is SGHRS and CDR2 is YFSETQ in the germline V gene. The CDR3 has 15 amino acids. V lost 4 bases, J lost 3 bases, and 3 bases stayed unmatched. The CDR3 loop is CASSPGLAGYNEQFF. The CDR3, as DNA: TGCGCCAGCAGCCCAGGACTAGCGGGCTACAATGAGCAGTTCTTC.

A single count supports this clone. The chain has TRBV5-4 and TRBJ2-7; D is uncertain. The CDR3 contains 11 residues. With 3 bases removed from V and 0 bases from J, the gap between germline ends came to 1 base. Germline V gene lookup returns CDR1 SGHNT and CDR2 YYREEE (reference sequence). In nucleotides, the CDR3 is TGTGCCAGCAGCTCCTCCTACGAGCAGTACTTC. Translated, it gives CASSSSYEQYF.

The rearrangement uses TRBV9 and TRBJ2-1; D is unclear. Germline V CDR1 and CDR2: SGDLS, YYNGEE. CDR3 length equals 14 residues. V dropped 0 bases and J dropped 4 bases, with 8 bases sitting between them. The CDR3 sequence: CASSVVVQYNEQFF. CDR3 sequence (DNA): TGTGCCAGCAGCGTAGTAGTGCAGTACAATGAGCAGTTCTTC. Full variable domain (outside the CDR3, taken from reference TRBV9 and TRBJ2-1): DSGVTQTPKHLITATGQRVTLRCSPRSGDLSVYWYQQSLDQGLQFLIQYYNGEERAKGNILERFSAQQFPDLHSELNLSSLELGDSALYFCASSVVVQYNEQFFGPGTRLTVL.